In its sample, the clone carrying this T cell receptor (beta chain) was seen many times. No antigen is known for it. This record comes from a study of Graves' ophthalmopathy and Graves' hyperthyroidism. The overall study: Researchers obtained peripheral blood at initial diagnosis, before any treatment had begun. Notes on the study in general: Blood samples also showed most expanded thyroid clonotypes exceeding 0.001 frequency.

TCR beta CDR3 regions were amplified from RNA transcripts. First-round RT-PCR employed HTBI primers, with a second-round multiplex PCR after it. TCRdb recomputed calls from the multiplex PCR reads with MiXCR, one row per CDR3 protein. This sample has about 400,000 distinct CDR3 sequences, with around 18% found just once. The ends were cut back, 4 bases at V and 3 bases at J, with 13 bases in the middle. Germline values: CDR1 MGHRA, CDR2 YSYEKL. The CDR3 contains 14 residues. V gene TRBV4-1 combines with J gene TRBJ2-7; either TRBD1 or TRBD2 may supply D (7 bases each). The sequence was collected from a woman aged 18-30 years with Graves' ophthalmopathy. The sample was peripheral blood. DNA for the CDR3: TGCGCCAGCAGCCCCCAGGGGGGGGGCTACGAGCAGTACTTC. This encodes CASSPQGGGYEQYF.